This T cell receptor (beta chain) was obtained from a study of T-cell memory formation after mild COVID-19. Study-wide findings and caveats: Detection of some responders pre-infection suggested pre-existing cross-reactive memory T cells participated.

Using its own MiXCR run on the 5' RACE reads, TCRdb lists one record per CDR3 protein. This table holds just under 150,000 distinct CDR3 sequences, roughly a fifth found once. As for this clonotype: Its antigen remains unidentified.

The V gene end was trimmed by 1 base and the J gene end by 10 bases; junction bases not matched to a gene: 10. Per germline, CDR1 DFQATT and CDR2 SNEGSKA (reference sequence). This CDR3 spans 14 amino acids. The sequencing input was PBMCs or a T cell subset sorted from them (not recorded which). The source of this sequence is an adult woman who had mild COVID-19 (a few samples of this study predate the infection). Cell type and time point are not known. The chain combines TRBV20-1 with TRBJ2-1; TRBD2 matches 7 bases. The CDR3 sequence: CSARGLASFSEQFF. The CDR3 DNA sequence: TGCAGTGCTAGAGGACTAGCCTCCTTTTCCGAGCAGTTCTTC.